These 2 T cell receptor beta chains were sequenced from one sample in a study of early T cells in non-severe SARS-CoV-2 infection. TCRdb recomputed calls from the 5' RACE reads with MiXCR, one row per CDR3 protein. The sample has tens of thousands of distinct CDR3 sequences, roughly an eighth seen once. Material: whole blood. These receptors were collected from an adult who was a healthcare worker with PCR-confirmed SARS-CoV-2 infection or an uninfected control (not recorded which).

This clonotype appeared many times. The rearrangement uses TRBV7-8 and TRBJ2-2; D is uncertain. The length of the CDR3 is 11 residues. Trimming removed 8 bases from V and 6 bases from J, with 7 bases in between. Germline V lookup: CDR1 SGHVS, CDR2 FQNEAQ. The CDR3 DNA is TGTGCCAGCCGAGACGCCGGGGAGCTGTTTTTT. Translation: CASRDAGELFF.

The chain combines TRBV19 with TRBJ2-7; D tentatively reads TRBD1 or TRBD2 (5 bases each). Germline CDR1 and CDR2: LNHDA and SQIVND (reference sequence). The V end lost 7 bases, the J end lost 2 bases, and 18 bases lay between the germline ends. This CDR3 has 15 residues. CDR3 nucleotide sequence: TGTGCCAGTACCTCATCGGGACGAGGGACCTACGAGCAGTACTTC. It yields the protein CASTSSGRGTYEQYF.